Following are 12 T cell receptor beta chains from one sample sequenced in a study of T cells in Graves' hyperthyroidism and ophthalmopathy. TCR beta CDR3 regions were amplified from RNA transcripts. With the HTBI primer set, the TCR CDR3 went through a first round of RT-PCR. TCRdb redid the calling of the multiplex PCR reads with MiXCR, one entry per CDR3 protein. The table lists some 500,000 distinct CDR3 sequences, roughly a quarter of them singletons. What was sequenced was blood. All receptors come from a woman aged 25 to 39 with Graves' ophthalmopathy.

This clonotype appeared a few times. The chain combines TRBV27 with TRBJ2-5; either TRBD1 or TRBD2 may fit D (6 bases each). CDR1 and CDR2 (germline): MNHEY, SMNVEV (reference sequence). This CDR3 comprises 16 residues. V was shortened by 0 bases and J by 5 bases, with 16 bases between the two germline ends. CDR3 sequence: CASSLSSGARRETQYF. The CDR3 coding sequence is TGTGCCAGCAGTTTATCGTCGGGGGCGCGAAGGGAGACCCAGTACTTC.

V gene TRBV6-1 combines with J gene TRBJ2-7; D remains unclear. CDR1 and CDR2 from the germline V gene are MNHNS and SASEGT. V was pared by 6 bases and J by 0 bases, with 12 bases between. CDR3 length equals 14 residues. DNA of the CDR3: TGTGCCAGCAGGCCGACGGTAAGCTCCTACGAGCAGTACTTC. It is translated as CASRPTVSSYEQYF.

This clonotype was detected many times. CDR3 DNA sequence: TGTGCCAGCAGAAAAGGGGACGGCCCTGAAGCTTTCTTT. Its protein is CASRKGDGPEAFF. The genes are TRBV7-2 and TRBJ1-1, with a possible D match to TRBD1 (5 bases). Germline loops: CDR1 SGHTA, CDR2 FQGNSA. This CDR3 contains 13 residues. V gave up 6 bases and J gave up 6 bases, with 14 bases separating them.

This clonotype has at least ten counts. CDR3 amino acids: CASSLGVSGDPYEQYF. The CDR3 region has the DNA TGTGCCAGCAGCTTAGGGGTTAGCGGGGACCCCTACGAGCAGTACTTC. The chain recombines TRBV7-2 with TRBJ2-7; the match to TRBD2 covers 8 bases. The CDR3 is 16 residues long. After removal of 1 base from V and 2 bases from J, the junction contained 7 bases not matched to a gene. Germline-derived CDR1 and CDR2 are SGHTA and FQGNSA.

There are many counts of this clonotype. The rearrangement links TRBV6-2 or TRBV6-3 to TRBJ1-5; D unresolved. V lost 0 bases and J 7 bases, leaving 4 bases between the germline ends. The CDR3 sequence is 12 residues long. The germline gives CDR1 MNHEY, CDR2 SVGEGT. The CDR3 DNA sequence: TGTGCCAGCAGTTACTCTTGGCAGCCCCAGCATTTT. Its protein is CASSYSWQPQHF.

Many counts were recorded for this clonotype. The V gene is TRBV6-1, the J gene TRBJ1-2; 10 bases are shared with TRBD1. Trimming removed 4 bases from V and 4 bases from J; junction bases left unmatched: 12. The CDR3 is made up of 17 amino acids. Per the germline V gene, CDR1 is MNHNS and CDR2 is SASEGT. This CDR3 is CASSALPGQGLGYGYTF. CDR3 sequence (DNA): TGTGCCAGCAGTGCGCTCCCGGGACAGGGGCTTGGCTATGGCTACACCTTC.

This clonotype was detected a few times. The rearrangement uses TRBV12-3 or TRBV12-4 and TRBJ1-1; TRBD1 matches at 12 bases. After removal of 5 bases from V and 5 bases from J, the junction contained 6 bases not matched to a gene. The CDR3 contains 15 residues. The CDR3, as DNA: TGTGCCAGCAGTATAAGGGACAGGGGGCTTACTGAAGCTTTCTTT. It translates to CASSIRDRGLTEAFF.

This clonotype was recorded at least ten times. The chain employs TRBV2 and TRBJ2-7; D tentatively fits TRBD1 or TRBD2 (6 bases each). Germline V lookup: CDR1 SNHLY, CDR2 FYNNEI. The CDR3 consists of 15 residues. Trimming removed 7 bases from V and 0 bases from J, with 16 bases in between. The CDR3 here is CASMGDGGPSYEQYF. The DNA of the CDR3 is TGTGCCAGCATGGGGGACGGGGGCCCCTCCTACGAGCAGTACTTC.

V usage is TRBV25-1 and J usage is TRBJ1-2; 7 bases line up with TRBD1. The ends lost 1 base at V and 0 bases at J; junction bases unmatched: 5. The CDR3 length is 16 residues. Germline CDR1 is MGHDK and CDR2 is SYGVNS. CDR3 region: CASSEFGTAANYGYTF. The CDR3 nucleotides read TGTGCCAGCAGTGAATTCGGGACAGCAGCTAACTATGGCTACACCTTC.

This clonotype was picked up a small number of times. The chain uses TRBV28 and TRBJ1-6; D gene ambiguous. Trimming took off 8 bases at V and 11 bases at J, with 13 bases between the two ends. The length of the CDR3 is 12 residues. Per the germline V gene, CDR1 is MDHEN and CDR2 is SYDVKM. CDR3 protein: CASGEGYPPLHF. As DNA, the CDR3 is TGTGCCAGCGGGGAGGGATATCCACCCCTCCACTTT.

This clonotype appeared many times. The V gene is TRBV10-3, the J gene TRBJ1-2; 7 bases are a match to TRBD1. In germline, CDR1 is ENHRY, CDR2 SYGVKD. Trimming took 2 bases from V and 1 from J; bases not matched to a gene: 7. The CDR3 covers 16 residues. The CDR3 bases are TGTGCCATCAGTGAGACGAGACAGGGAGTTAACTATGGCTACACCTTC. Encoded protein: CAISETRQGVNYGYTF.

This clonotype has at least ten counts. The genes are TRBV6-4 and TRBJ2-3, with D perhaps matching TRBD2 (7 bases). The CDR3 runs to 15 residues. Germline V gene sequence: CDR1 MRHNA, CDR2 SNTAGT. Trimming took 0 bases from V and 4 from J, leaving 11 bases between them. CDR3 region: CASSDSGGLADTQYF. DNA for the CDR3: TGTGCCAGCAGTGACTCGGGGGGGCTGGCAGATACGCAGTATTTT.